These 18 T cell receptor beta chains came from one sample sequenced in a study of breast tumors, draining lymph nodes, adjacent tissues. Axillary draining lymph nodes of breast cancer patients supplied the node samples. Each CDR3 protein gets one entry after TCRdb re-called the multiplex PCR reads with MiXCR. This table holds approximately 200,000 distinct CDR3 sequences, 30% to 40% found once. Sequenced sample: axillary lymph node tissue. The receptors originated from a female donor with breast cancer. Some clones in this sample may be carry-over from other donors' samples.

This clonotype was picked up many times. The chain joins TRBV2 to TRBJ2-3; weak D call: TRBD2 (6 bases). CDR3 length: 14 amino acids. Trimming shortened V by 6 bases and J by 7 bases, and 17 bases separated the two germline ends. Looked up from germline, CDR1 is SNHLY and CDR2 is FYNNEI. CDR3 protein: CASRRDSSENTQYF. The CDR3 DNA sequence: TGTGCCAGCAGGAGGGACTCGTCCGAAAATACGCAGTATTTT.

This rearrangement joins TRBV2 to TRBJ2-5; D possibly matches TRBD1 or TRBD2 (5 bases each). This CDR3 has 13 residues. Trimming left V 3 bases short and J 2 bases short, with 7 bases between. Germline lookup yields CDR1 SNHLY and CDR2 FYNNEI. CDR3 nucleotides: TGTGCCAGCAGTGAGGGGGAGCAAGAGACCCAGTACTTC. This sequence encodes CASSEGEQETQYF.

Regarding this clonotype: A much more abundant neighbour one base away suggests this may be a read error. The CDR3 DNA is TGTGCCAGCAGTTCGATGGGAGGGGATCAGCCCCAGCATTTT. Its protein product is CASSSMGGDQPQHF. V usage is TRBV27 and J usage is TRBJ1-5, with D possibly matching TRBD1 (5 bases). The CDR3 has 14 residues. CDR1 MNHEY and CDR2 SMNVEV come from the germline V gene (reference sequence). Trimming shortened V by 4 bases and J by 5 bases, and 12 bases separated the two germline ends.

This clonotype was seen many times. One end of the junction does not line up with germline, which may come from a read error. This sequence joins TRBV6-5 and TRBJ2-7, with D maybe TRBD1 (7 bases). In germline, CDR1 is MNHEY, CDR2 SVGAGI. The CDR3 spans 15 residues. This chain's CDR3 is CASSHSRGDSYEQYF. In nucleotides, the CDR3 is TGTGCCAGCAGTCACTCCAGGGGGGATTCCTACGAGCAGTACTTC.

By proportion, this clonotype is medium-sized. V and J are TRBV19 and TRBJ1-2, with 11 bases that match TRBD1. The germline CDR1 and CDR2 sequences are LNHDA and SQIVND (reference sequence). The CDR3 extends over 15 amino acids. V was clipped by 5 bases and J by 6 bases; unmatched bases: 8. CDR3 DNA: TGTGCCAGTAGTGCCGAGGGGACAGGGGGTCATGGCTACACCTTC. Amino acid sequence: CASSAEGTGGHGYTF.

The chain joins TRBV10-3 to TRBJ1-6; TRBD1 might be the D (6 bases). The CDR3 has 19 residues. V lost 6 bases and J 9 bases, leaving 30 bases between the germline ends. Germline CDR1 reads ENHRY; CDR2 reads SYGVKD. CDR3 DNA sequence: TGTGCCATCAGCGGTTCAGCGCAGGAATCGCCTATCAGGGGTTCACCCCTCCACTTT. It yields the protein CAISGSAQESPIRGSPLHF.

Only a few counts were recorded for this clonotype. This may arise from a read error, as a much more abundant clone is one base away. The chain's CDR3 is CASSLDSYNDQFF. In DNA, the CDR3 is TGCGCCAGCAGCTTGGATAGCTACAATGACCAGTTCTTC. This chain uses TRBV5-1 with TRBJ2-1; D remains ambiguous. CDR3 size: 13 residues. Germline CDR1 reads SGHRS; CDR2 reads YFSETQ.

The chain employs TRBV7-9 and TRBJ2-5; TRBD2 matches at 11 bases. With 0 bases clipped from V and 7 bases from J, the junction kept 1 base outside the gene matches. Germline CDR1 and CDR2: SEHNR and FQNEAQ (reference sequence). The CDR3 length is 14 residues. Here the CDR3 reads CASSLAGLAVTQYF. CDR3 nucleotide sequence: TGTGCCAGCAGCTTAGCGGGACTAGCGGTGACCCAGTACTTC.

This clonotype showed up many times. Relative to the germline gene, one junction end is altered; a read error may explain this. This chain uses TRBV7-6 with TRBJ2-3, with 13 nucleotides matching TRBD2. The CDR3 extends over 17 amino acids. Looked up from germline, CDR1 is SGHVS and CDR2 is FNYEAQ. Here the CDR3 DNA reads TGTGCCAGCAGCTCGTTGAGGACAGACGGACTAGCGGGGGCCAACCACTTT. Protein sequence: CASSSLRTDGLAGANHF. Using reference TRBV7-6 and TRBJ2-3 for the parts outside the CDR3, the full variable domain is GAGVSQSPRYKVTKRGQDVALRCDPISGHVSLYWYRQALGQGPEFLTYFNYEAQQDKSGLPNDRFSAERPEGSISTLTIQRTEQRDSAMYRCASSSLRTDGLAGANHFGPGTRLTVL.

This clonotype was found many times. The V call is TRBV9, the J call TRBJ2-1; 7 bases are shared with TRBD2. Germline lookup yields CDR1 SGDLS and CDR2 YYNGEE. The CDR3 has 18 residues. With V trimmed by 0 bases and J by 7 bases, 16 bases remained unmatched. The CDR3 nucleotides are TGTGCCAGCAGCGTAGTGGGGCCCGGGGAGGGCCGTGGGAATGAGCAGTTCTTC. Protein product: CASSVVGPGEGRGNEQFF.

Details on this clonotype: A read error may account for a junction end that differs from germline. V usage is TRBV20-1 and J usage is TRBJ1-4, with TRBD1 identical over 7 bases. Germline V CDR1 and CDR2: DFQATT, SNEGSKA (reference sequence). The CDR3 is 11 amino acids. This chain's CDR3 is CSARESGTALF. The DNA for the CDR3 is TGCAGTGCTAGAGAAAGCGGGACAGCCCTTTTT.

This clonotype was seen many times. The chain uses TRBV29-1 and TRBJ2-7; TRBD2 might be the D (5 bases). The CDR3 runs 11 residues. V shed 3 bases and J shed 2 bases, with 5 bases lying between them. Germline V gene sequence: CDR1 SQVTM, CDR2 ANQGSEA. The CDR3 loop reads CSVEGAYEQYF. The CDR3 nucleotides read TGCAGCGTTGAGGGAGCCTACGAGCAGTACTTC.

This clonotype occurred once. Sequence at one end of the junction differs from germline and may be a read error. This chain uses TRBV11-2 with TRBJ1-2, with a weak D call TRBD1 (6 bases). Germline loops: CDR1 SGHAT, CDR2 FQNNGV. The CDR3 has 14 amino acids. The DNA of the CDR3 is TGTGCCTGCAGCTTAGTTTCAGGGGCCTATGGCTACGCCTTC. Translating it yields CACSLVSGAYGYAF.

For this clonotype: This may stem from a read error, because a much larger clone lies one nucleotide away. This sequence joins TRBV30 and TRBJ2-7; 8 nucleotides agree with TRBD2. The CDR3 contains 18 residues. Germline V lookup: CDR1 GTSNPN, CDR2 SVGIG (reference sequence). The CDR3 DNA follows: TGTGCCCGGAGTGCCCGCGGGGTCGGGACTAGTTTTTCCTACGAGCAGTACTTC. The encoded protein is CARSARGVGTSFSYEQYF.

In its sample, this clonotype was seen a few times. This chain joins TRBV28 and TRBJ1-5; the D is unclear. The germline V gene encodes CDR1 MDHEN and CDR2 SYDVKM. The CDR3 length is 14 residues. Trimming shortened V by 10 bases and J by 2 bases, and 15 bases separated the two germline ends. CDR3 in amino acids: CAIPGGNGNQPQHF. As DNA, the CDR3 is TGTGCCATCCCGGGAGGGAATGGCAATCAGCCCCAGCATTTT.

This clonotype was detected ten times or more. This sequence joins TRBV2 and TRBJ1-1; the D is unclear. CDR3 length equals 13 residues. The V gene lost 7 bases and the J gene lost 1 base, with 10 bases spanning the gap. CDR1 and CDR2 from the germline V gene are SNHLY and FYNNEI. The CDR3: CASNKKPNTEAFF. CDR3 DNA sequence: TGTGCCAGCAACAAGAAACCGAACACTGAAGCTTTCTTT.

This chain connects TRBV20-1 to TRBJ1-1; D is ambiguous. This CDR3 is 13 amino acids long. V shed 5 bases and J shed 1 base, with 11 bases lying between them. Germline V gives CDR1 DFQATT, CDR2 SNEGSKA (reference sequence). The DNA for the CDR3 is TGCAGTGCTCTGTCCTACAGGAACACTGAAGCTTTCTTT. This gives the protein CSALSYRNTEAFF.

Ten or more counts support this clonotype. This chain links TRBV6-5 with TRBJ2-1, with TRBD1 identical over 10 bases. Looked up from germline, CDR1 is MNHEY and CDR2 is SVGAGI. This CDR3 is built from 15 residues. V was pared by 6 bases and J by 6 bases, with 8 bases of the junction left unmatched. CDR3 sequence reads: CASSRDRGGSNEQFF. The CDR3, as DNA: TGTGCCAGCAGCCGGGACAGGGGCGGATCCAATGAGCAGTTCTTC.